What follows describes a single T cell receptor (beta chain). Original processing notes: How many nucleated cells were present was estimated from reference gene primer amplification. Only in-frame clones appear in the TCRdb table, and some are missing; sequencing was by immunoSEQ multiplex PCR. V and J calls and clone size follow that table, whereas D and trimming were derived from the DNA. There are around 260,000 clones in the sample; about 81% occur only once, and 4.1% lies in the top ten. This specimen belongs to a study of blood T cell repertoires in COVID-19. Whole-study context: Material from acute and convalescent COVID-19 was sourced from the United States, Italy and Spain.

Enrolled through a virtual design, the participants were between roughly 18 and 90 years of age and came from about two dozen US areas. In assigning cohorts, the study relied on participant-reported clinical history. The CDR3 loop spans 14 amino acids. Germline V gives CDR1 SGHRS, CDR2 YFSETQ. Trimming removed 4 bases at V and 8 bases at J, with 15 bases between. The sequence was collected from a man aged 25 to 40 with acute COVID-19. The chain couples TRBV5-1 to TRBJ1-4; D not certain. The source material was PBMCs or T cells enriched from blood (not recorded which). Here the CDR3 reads CASSPKEGGEKLFF. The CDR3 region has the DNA TGCGCCAGCAGCCCCAAAGAGGGCGGGGAAAAACTGTTTTTT.